Listed below are T cell receptor beta chains from one sample, sequenced in a study of cytomegalovirus exposure and HLA in healthy donors. Measured with immunoSEQ multiplex PCR; TCRdb has only the in-frame clones, and not every one. The sample lists about 140,000 clones, about 64% seen once, with 3.5% to 5% in the top ten. The sequencing input was PBMCs. The receptors shown here come from a man aged 60 to 75 in good health and CMV-seronegative. CDR3s include the opening cysteine and the closing phenylalanine or tryptophan. A D gene is named only where the DNA matches it firmly. Size is omitted from some rows. Given values are once, few, many or a class for expanded clones.

-	TRBV6-1	TRBJ1-1	-	CASSELIQGSTEAFF	TGTGCCAGCAGTGAGCTAATCCAGGGTAGCACTGAAGCTTTCTTT
TRBD1	TRBV19	TRBJ1-1	few	CASSVRQGSNTEAFF	TGTGCCAGTAGTGTACGACAGGGATCGAACACTGAAGCTTTCTTT
TRBD1	TRBV13	TRBJ2-1	-	CASSLYPQGSPYNEQFF	TGTGCCAGCAGCTTATACCCACAGGGGAGCCCCTACAATGAGCAGTTCTTC
-	TRBV7-2	TRBJ2-7	few	CASSLGRLLSYEQYF	TGTGCCAGCAGCCTAGGGCGGTTACTTTCCTACGAGCAGTACTTC
-	TRBV6-4	TRBJ1-5	-	CASSRETDQPQHF	TGTGCCAGCAGTCGAGAGACAGATCAGCCCCAGCATTTT
-	TRBV5-1	TRBJ1-5	-	CASSLGPNSNQPQHF	TGCGCCAGCAGCTTGGGGCCAAATAGCAATCAGCCCCAGCATTTT
-	TRBV18	TRBJ2-3	-	CASSPPTGLTDTQYF	TGTGCCAGCTCACCACCAACAGGCCTCACAGATACGCAGTATTTT
-	TRBV5-1	TRBJ1-5	-	CASSPSGGSNQPQHF	TGCGCCAGCAGCCCGTCGGGGGGTAGCAATCAGCCCCAGCATTTT
-	TRBV5-8	TRBJ1-2	-	CASSLSATDSYGYTF	TGTGCCAGCAGCTTGTCGGCCACAGATTCCTATGGCTACACCTTC
TRBD2	TRBV5-4	TRBJ2-5	-	CASSLQGLLAGQETQYF	TGTGCCAGCAGCTTGCAGGGGCTGCTAGCGGGCCAAGAGACCCAGTACTTC
-	TRBV19	TRBJ1-5	-	CASSPGRGIPGGPQHF	TGTGCCAGTAGTCCCGGGAGGGGAATTCCCGGCGGGCCCCAGCATTTT
TRBD1	TRBV7-9	TRBJ1-1	few	CASSWGQGVRNTEAFF	TGTGCCAGCAGCTGGGGACAGGGGGTCCGCAACACTGAAGCTTTCTTT
TRBD2	TRBV19	TRBJ2-6	-	CASSPGGAGANVLTF	TGTGCCAGTAGCCCCGGGGGGGCTGGGGCCAACGTCCTGACTTTC
-	TRBV19	TRBJ2-4	-	CASSIQGFKNIQYF	TGTGCCAGTAGTATACAGGGGTTCAAAAACATTCAGTACTTC
TRBD2	TRBV7-3	TRBJ2-2	-	CASGSGREAGELFF	TGTGCCAGCGGTAGCGGGAGAGAAGCCGGGGAGCTGTTTTTT
TRBD1	TRBV5-6	TRBJ2-7	once	CASSPRDSYRVEQYF	TGTGCCAGCAGCCCCCGGGACAGCTATCGTGTCGAGCAGTACTTC
TRBD1	TRBV5-4	TRBJ1-3	-	CASRTGGFGNTIYF	TGTGCCAGCAGAACAGGGGGCTTCGGAAACACCATATATTTT
-	TRBV7-9	TRBJ2-3	few	CASSPVPTDTQYF	TGTGCCAGCAGCCCGGTACCCACAGATACGCAGTATTTT
-	TRBV18	TRBJ1-1	once	CASSLAGTEAFF	TGTGCCAGCTCACTTGCGGGGACTGAAGCTTTCTTT
-	TRBV27	TRBJ1-3	-	CASSLNGISGNTIYF	TGTGCCAGCAGTTTAAACGGTATCTCTGGAAACACCATATATTTT
-	TRBV5-1	TRBJ1-2	-	CASRYTGSGYGYTF	TGCGCCAGCAGATACACAGGGTCGGGGTATGGCTACACCTTC
-	TRBV9	TRBJ2-2	-	CASSVGFLGELFF	TGTGCCAGCAGCGTAGGTTTCTTGGGGGAGCTGTTTTTT
TRBD1	TRBV7-2	TRBJ2-7	-	CASSLYGQGDYEQYF	TGTGCCAGCAGCTTATATGGGCAGGGGGACTACGAGCAGTACTTC
-	TRBV9	TRBJ1-6	-	CASSVGIGDSPLHF	TGTGCCAGCAGCGTAGGAATCGGGGATTCACCCCTCCACTTT
-	TRBV18	TRBJ2-5	-	CASSPLSVKETQYF	TGTGCCAGCTCACCCCTGTCAGTTAAAGAGACCCAGTACTTC
TRBD1	TRBV4-2	TRBJ1-4	once	CASSQEGTATNEKLFF	TGTGCCAGCAGCCAAGAAGGGACAGCAACTAATGAAAAACTGTTTTTT
TRBD1	TRBV28	TRBJ1-5	once	CASSSDRNQPQHF	TGTGCCAGCAGTTCGGACAGGAATCAGCCCCAGCATTTT
TRBD2	TRBV7-9	TRBJ2-7	-	CASSLNGRAREQYF	TGTGCCAGCAGCTTAAACGGGAGGGCCCGCGAGCAGTACTTC
-	TRBV9	TRBJ1-5	-	CASSVDLRGDQPQHF	TGTGCCAGCAGCGTAGACCTACGGGGGGATCAGCCCCAGCATTTT
-	TRBV7-2	TRBJ2-7	once	CASSSTGTYEQYF	TGTGCCAGCAGCTCTACCGGTACCTACGAGCAGTACTTC
-	TRBV11-2	TRBJ2-1	-	CASSSDLNNEQFF	TGTGCCAGCAGCTCGGACTTAAACAATGAGCAGTTCTTC
-	TRBV6-1	TRBJ1-4	-	CASSETRATNEKLFF	TGTGCCAGCAGTGAAACGAGAGCAACTAATGAAAAACTGTTTTTT
-	TRBV5-1	TRBJ2-1	-	CASSLRVSSYNEQFF	TGCGCCAGCAGCTTGCGGGTTAGCTCCTACAATGAGCAGTTCTTC
TRBD1	TRBV7-9	TRBJ1-6	-	CASQAGGNSPLHF	TGTGCCAGCCAGGCAGGGGGTAATTCACCCCTCCACTTT
TRBD1	TRBV19	TRBJ2-7	-	CASSYRTGSYEQYF	TGTGCCAGTAGCTACCGGACAGGGTCCTACGAGCAGTACTTC
-	TRBV6-6	TRBJ1-5	few	CASSLGQDQPQHF	TGTGCCAGCAGTCTAGGACAAGATCAGCCCCAGCATTTT
TRBD1	TRBV2	TRBJ1-5	-	CASSERTGFSNQPQHF	TGTGCCAGCAGCGAGAGGACAGGGTTCAGCAATCAGCCCCAGCATTTT
-	TRBV5-6	TRBJ2-4	once	CASSALQVKNIQYF	TGTGCCAGCAGCGCTTTACAAGTCAAAAACATTCAGTACTTC
-	TRBV19	TRBJ1-5	-	CASTPWGVLSNQPQHF	TGTGCCAGTACTCCCTGGGGAGTTTTGAGCAATCAGCCCCAGCATTTT
-	TRBV6-1	TRBJ2-7	few	CASSEGLGGAYEQYF	TGTGCCAGCAGTGAGGGCCTCGGGGGAGCCTACGAGCAGTACTTC
TRBD2	TRBV27	TRBJ2-4	-	CASSLFPGLVGKNIQYF	TGTGCCAGCAGTTTATTCCCGGGACTAGTGGGTAAAAACATTCAGTACTTC
-	TRBV5-6	TRBJ1-1	-	CASSLRAGWTEAFF	TGTGCCAGCAGCTTGAGGGCAGGGTGGACTGAAGCTTTCTTT
TRBD1	TRBV9	TRBJ2-6	-	CASSGGQGVSGANVLTF	TGTGCCAGCAGCGGAGGACAGGGGGTGTCTGGGGCCAACGTCCTGACTTTC
TRBD1	TRBV30	TRBJ1-3	once	CAWGQGGEGNTIYF	TGTGCCTGGGGACAGGGGGGCGAAGGAAACACCATATATTTT
-	TRBV15	TRBJ2-6	-	CATSGEIQGFSGANVLTF	TGTGCCACCAGCGGAGAGATCCAGGGGTTCTCTGGGGCCAACGTCCTGACTTTC
-	TRBV29-1	TRBJ2-3	-	CSVRDMFTDTQYF	TGCAGCGTTCGGGACATGTTCACAGATACGCAGTATTTT
-	TRBV4-2	TRBJ2-5	-	CASSQVGGRGGQETQYF	TGTGCCAGCAGCCAAGTGGGGGGGAGGGGGGGCCAAGAGACCCAGTACTTC
-	TRBV6-6	TRBJ1-2	-	CASRTREDYGYTF	TGTGCCAGCAGAACCAGGGAGGACTATGGCTACACCTTC
TRBD2	TRBV10-3	TRBJ2-3	-	CAMGAGGFGTDTQYF	TGTGCCATGGGGGCGGGGGGGTTTGGCACAGATACGCAGTATTTT
-	TRBV28	TRBJ1-1	-	CASSPPGDGGTEAFF	TGTGCCAGCAGCCCCCCGGGGGATGGGGGCACTGAAGCTTTCTTT
TRBD1	TRBV6-6	TRBJ1-2	-	CASIPTGGWFGYTF	TGTGCCAGCATTCCGACAGGGGGATGGTTTGGCTACACCTTC
-	TRBV18	TRBJ1-5	few	CASSPTGTSGNQPQHF	TGTGCCAGCTCACCTACAGGGACCTCGGGCAATCAGCCCCAGCATTTT
-	TRBV7-8	TRBJ1-1	-	CASSLVTGNTEAFF	TGTGCCAGCAGCTTAGTAACGGGTAACACTGAAGCTTTCTTT